This T cell receptor (beta chain) was documented in a study of T cells after yellow fever vaccination. This clonotype was counted many times. V was shortened by 0 bases and J by 4 bases, with 5 bases between the two germline ends. There are 13 residues in the CDR3. Germline CDR1 MNHEY, CDR2 SVGEGT. One entry per CDR3 protein, called by TCRdb with MiXCR from the 5' RACE reads. This repertoire shows 300,000 to 400,000 distinct CDR3 sequences, approximately 5.7% found once; its top ten account for 15%. The sample was PBMCs, taken 5 days after the yellow fever booster vaccination. V is TRBV6-2 or TRBV6-3 and J is TRBJ2-3; D is ambiguous. The source of this sequence is a man between 25 and 39 years old who received the YFV17D yellow fever vaccine. CDR3 protein: CASSYSSPDTQYF. DNA for the CDR3: TGTGCCAGCAGTTACTCATCGCCAGATACGCAGTATTTT.